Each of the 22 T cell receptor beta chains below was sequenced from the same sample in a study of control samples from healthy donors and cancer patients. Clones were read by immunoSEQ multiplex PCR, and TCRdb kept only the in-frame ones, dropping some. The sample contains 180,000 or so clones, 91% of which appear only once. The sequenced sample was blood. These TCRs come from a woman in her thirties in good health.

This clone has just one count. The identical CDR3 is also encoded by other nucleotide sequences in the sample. As DNA, the CDR3 is TGTGCCAGCTCTCCCGGACTAGCTGACAATGAGCAGTTCTTC. Translating gives CASSPGLADNEQFF. The V call is TRBV18, the J call TRBJ2-1, with 8 bases aligning to TRBD2. This CDR3 contains 14 residues. Germline V gene lookup returns CDR1 KGHSH and CDR2 LQKENI. Unmatched junction bases numbered 6, after V lost 6 bases and J lost 5 bases. The entire variable domain, with the rest obtained from reference TRBV18 and TRBJ2-1, is as follows: NAGVMQNPRHLVRRRGQEARLRCSPMKGHSHVYWYRQLPEEGLKFMVYLQKENIIDESGMPKERFSAEFPKEGPSILRIQQVVRGDSAAYFCASSPGLADNEQFFGPGTRLTVL.

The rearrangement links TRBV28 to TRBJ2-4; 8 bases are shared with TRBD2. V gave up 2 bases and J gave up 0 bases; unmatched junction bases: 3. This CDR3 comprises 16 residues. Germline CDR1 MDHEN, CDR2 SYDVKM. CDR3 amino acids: CASSLVLAEAKNIQYF. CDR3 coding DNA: TGTGCCAGCAGTTTAGTACTAGCGGAAGCCAAAAACATTCAGTACTTC.

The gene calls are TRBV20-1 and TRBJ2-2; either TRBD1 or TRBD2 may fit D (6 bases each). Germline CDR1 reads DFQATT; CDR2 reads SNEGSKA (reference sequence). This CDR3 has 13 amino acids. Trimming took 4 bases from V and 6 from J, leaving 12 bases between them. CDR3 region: CSATDRRAGELFF. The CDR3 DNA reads TGCAGTGCTACTGACAGGAGGGCCGGGGAGCTGTTTTTT.

This chain's CDR3 is CASSGTDRGPGNTIYF. CDR3 in DNA: TGCGCCAGCAGCGGAACCGACAGGGGTCCTGGAAACACCATATATTTT. This rearrangement joins TRBV5-1 to TRBJ1-3; 8 bases fit TRBD1. The CDR3 contains 16 residues. CDR1 and CDR2 (germline): SGHRS, YFSETQ. J lost 2 bases, V lost 4 bases, and 8 bases had no gene match.

The CDR3 loop is CASSLGKNTEAFF. The CDR3 DNA sequence: TGTGCCAGCAGCTTGGGCAAGAACACTGAAGCTTTCTTT. The V call is TRBV7-7, the J call TRBJ1-1; D remains unclear. The CDR3 sequence is 13 residues long. Germline V gene lookup returns CDR1 SSHAT and CDR2 FNYEAQ (reference sequence). The V and J ends lost 3 bases and 1 base respectively, with 6 bases between them.

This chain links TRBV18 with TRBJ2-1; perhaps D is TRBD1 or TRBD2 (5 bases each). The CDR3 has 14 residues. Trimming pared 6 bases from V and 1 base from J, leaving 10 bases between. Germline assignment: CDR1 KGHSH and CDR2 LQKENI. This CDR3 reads CASSPGRSYNEQFF. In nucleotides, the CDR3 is TGTGCCAGCTCGCCGGGACGGTCCTACAATGAGCAGTTCTTC.

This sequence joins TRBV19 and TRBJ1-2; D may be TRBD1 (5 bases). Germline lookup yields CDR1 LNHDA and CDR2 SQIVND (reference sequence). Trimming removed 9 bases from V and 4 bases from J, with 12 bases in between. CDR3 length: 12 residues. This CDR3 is CASRDGGYGYTF. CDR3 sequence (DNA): TGTGCCAGCCGGGACGGAGGCTATGGCTACACCTTC.

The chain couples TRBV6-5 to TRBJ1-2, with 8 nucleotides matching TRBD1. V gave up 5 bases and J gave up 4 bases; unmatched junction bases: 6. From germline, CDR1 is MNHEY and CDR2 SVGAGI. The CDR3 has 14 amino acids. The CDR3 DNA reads TGTGCCAGCAGTCGGACAGGGATAAGCTATGGCTACACCTTC. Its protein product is CASSRTGISYGYTF.

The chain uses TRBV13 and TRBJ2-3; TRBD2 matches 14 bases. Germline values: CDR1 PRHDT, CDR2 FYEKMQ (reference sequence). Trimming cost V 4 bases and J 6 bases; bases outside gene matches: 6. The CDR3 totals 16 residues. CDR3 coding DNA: TGTGCCAGCAGCTCCCCGGGACTAGCGGGGGCTGATACGCAGTATTTT. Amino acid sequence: CASSSPGLAGADTQYF. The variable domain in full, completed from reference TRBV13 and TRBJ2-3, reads AAGVIQSPRHLIKEKRETATLKCYPIPRHDTVYWYQQGPGQDPQFLISFYEKMQSDKGSIPDRFSAQQFSDYHSELNMSSLELGDSALYFCASSSPGLAGADTQYFGPGTRLTVL.

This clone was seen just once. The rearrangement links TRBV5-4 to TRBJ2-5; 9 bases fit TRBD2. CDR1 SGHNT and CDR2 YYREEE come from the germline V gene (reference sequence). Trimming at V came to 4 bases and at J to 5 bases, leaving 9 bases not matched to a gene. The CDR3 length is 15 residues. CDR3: CASSPLAGVGETQYF. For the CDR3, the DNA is TGTGCCAGCAGCCCCTTAGCGGGAGTAGGGGAGACCCAGTACTTC.

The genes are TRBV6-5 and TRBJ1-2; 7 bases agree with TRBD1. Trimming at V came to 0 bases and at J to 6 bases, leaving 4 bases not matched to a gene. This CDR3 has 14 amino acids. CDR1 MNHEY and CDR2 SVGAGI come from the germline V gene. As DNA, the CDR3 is TGTGCCAGCAGTTACTCCGGGACAGCCCATGGCTACACCTTC. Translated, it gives CASSYSGTAHGYTF.

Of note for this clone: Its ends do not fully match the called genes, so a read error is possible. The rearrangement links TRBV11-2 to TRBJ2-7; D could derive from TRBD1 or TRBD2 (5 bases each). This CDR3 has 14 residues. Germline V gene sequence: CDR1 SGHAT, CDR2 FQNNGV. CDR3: CTSSFGTASYERYF. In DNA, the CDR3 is TGTACCAGCAGCTTTGGGACGGCCTCCTACGAGCGGTACTTC.

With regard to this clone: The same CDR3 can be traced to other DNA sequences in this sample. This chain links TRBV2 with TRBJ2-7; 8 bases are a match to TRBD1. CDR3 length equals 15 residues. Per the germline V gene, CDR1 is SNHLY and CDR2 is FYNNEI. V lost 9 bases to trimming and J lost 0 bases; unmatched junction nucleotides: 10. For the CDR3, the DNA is TGTGCCAGTAGTCCCCAGGGGGCCCTCTCCTACGAGCAGTACTTC. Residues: CASSPQGALSYEQYF.

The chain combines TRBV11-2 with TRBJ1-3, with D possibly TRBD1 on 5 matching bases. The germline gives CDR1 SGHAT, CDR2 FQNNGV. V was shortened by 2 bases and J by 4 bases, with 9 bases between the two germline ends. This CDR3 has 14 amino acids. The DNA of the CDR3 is TGTGCCAGCAGCTTACTGGGGGGGGGAAACACCATATATTTT. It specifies CASSLLGGGNTIYF.

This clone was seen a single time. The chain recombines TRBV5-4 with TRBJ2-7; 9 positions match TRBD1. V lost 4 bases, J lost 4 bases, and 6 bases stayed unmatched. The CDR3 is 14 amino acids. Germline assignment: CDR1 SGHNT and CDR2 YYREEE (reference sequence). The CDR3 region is CASSAGTGFYEQYF. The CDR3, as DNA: TGTGCCAGCAGCGCCGGGACAGGGTTTTACGAGCAGTACTTC.

In DNA form, the CDR3 reads TGTGCCAGCAGTTACCGACGATACAATGAGCAGTTCTTC. This encodes CASSYRRYNEQFF. V usage is TRBV6-5 and J usage is TRBJ2-1; D unclear. Germline V CDR1 and CDR2: MNHEY, SVGAGI. The V gene lost 2 bases and the J gene lost 4 bases, with 6 bases spanning the gap. The CDR3 extends over 13 amino acids.

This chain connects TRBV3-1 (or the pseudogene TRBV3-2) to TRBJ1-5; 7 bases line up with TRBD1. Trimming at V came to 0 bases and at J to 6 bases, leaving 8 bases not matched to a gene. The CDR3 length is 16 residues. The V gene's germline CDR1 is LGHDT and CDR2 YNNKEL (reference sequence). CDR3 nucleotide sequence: TGTGCCAGCAGCCAAGATCGGCAGGGGGGAGGTCAGCCCCAGCATTTT. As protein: CASSQDRQGGGQPQHF.

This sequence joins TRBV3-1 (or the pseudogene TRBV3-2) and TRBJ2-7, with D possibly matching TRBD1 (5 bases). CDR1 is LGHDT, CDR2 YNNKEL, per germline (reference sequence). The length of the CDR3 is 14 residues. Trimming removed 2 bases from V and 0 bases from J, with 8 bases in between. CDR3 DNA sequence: TGTGCCAGCAGCCAACAGGGATTCTCCTACGAGCAGTACTTC. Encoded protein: CASSQQGFSYEQYF.

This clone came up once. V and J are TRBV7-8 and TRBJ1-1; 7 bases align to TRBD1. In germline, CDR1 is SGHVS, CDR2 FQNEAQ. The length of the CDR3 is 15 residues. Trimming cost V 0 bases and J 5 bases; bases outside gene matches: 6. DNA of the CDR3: TGTGCCAGCAGCTTAGCGTCAGGGGGGTGGACTGAAGCTTTCTTT. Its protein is CASSLASGGWTEAFF.

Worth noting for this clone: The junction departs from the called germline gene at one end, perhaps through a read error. Written as DNA, the CDR3 is TGTGCCAGCAGCTTAGGGGGGGGTGAAGCTTTCTTT. Its protein product is CASSLGGGEAFF. V and J are TRBV12-3 or TRBV12-4 and TRBJ1-1; tentatively, D is TRBD1 (6 bases). This CDR3 is 12 amino acids long.

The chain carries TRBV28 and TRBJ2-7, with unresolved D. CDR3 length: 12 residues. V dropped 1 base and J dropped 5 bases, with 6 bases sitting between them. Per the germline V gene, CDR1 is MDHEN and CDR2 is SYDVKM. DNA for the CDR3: TGTGCCAGCAGTTTATTCGGCAACGAGCAGTACTTC. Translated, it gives CASSLFGNEQYF.

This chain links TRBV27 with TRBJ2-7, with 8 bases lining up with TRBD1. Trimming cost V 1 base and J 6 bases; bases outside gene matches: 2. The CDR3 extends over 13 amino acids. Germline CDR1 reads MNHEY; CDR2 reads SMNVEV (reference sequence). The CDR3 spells CASSLLTGAEQYF. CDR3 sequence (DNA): TGTGCCAGCAGTTTATTGACAGGGGCCGAGCAGTACTTC.